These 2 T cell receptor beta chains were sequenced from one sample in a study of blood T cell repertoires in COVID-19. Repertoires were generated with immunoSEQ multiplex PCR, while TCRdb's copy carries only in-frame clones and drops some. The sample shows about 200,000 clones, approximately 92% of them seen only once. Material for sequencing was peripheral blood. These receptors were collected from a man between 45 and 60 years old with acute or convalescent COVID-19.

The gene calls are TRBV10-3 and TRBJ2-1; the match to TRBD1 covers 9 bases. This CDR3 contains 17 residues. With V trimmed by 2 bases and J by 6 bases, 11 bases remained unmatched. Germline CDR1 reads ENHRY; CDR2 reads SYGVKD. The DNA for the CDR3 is TGTGCCATCAGTGAGGCCCTCCGGGACAGGGTTTTCAATGAGCAGTTCTTC. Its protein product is CAISEALRDRVFNEQFF.

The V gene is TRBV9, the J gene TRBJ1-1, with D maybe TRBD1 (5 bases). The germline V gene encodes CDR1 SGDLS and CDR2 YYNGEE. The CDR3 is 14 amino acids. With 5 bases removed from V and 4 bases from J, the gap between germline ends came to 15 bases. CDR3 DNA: TGTGCCAGCAGTGACGCAGGGTGGTCCACTGAAGCTTTCTTT. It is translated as CASSDAGWSTEAFF.